This T cell receptor (beta chain) was sequenced in a study of T cells in women clearing cervical HPV infection. V lost 9 bases and J lost 7; bases outside the gene matches: 6. The CDR3 is 12 amino acids. The germline gives CDR1 SNHLY, CDR2 FYNNEI. In regard to this clone: The missing CDR3 end, 3 residues past where the read stops, is filled in from the germline J gene.

The assay was immunoSEQ multiplex PCR, and TCRdb's table has in-frame clones only and misses some. This sample contains some 16,000 clones. This chain links TRBV2 with TRBJ1-2, with TRBD1 identical over 9 bases. The sample comprised blood buffy coat. The TCR was taken from a woman between 18 and 70 years old with a cervical HPV16 infection that either progressed to CIN3+ or cleared (not recorded which). The CDR3 bases that were read are TGTGCCAGGCTGGGACAGGGCGGTGGC. Protein product: CARLGQGGG. The CDR3, in full, reads CARLGQGGGYTF.